Below, one TCR beta chain is given with its context. Its antigen is unknown. This sample was included in a study of graft-versus-host responses after intestinal transplantation. The study's findings and limits: In recipient marrow, GvH clones were found, and some appeared first in ileum or blood.

This CDR3 has 13 amino acids. Between the trimmed V and J ends, which lost 4 bases and 5 bases, there was a span of 9 bases. The germline V gene encodes CDR1 SGHDT and CDR2 YYEEEE. Repertoires were generated with immunoSEQ multiplex PCR, while TCRdb's copy carries only in-frame clones and drops some. The repertoire includes 90,000 to 150,000 clones, around 93% of them detected once, and around 0.12% sits in the top ten. The chain couples TRBV5-6 to TRBJ2-2; D not resolved. Source: unstimulated CD4+ T cells sorted from spleen or lymph node cells, taken before intestinal transplant. This receptor was obtained from a human donor who received an intestinal transplant. CDR3 nucleotides: TGTGCCAGCAGCGATGGACGTACCGGGGAGCTGTTTTTT. It yields the protein CASSDGRTGELFF. The full variable domain, in which reference TRBV5-6 and TRBJ2-2 provide the parts outside the CDR3, is DAGVTQSPTHLIKTRGQQVTLRCSPKSGHDTVSWYQQALGQGPQFIFQYYEEEERQRGNFPDRFSGHQFPNYSSELNVNALLLGDSALYLCASSDGRTGELFFGEGSRLTVL.